This TCR beta chain was found in a study of blood T cell repertoires in COVID-19. Looking at the study overall: T cells, B-cell-depleted T cells, or PBMCs provided the cDNA or gDNA that served as material.

The ends lost 6 bases at V and 4 bases at J; junction bases unmatched: 13. The CDR3 is 16 amino acids. CDR1 is LGHDT, CDR2 YNNKEL, per germline (reference sequence). In the study's own analysis: The authors estimated nucleated cell counts from reference gene primer amplification. Method: immunoSEQ multiplex PCR; TCRdb's copy keeps in-frame clones and lacks some. For V, J and clone size, that table is used; D and trimming come from the DNA. The sample lists about 46,000 clones, 85% occurring once. The receptor comes from a man aged 55 to 69 with acute or convalescent COVID-19. The sample was peripheral blood. V gene TRBV3-1 (or the pseudogene TRBV3-2) combines with J gene TRBJ1-2, with 8 positions matching TRBD1. The CDR3 sequence: CASRTAPGTGAYGYTF. CDR3 coding DNA: TGTGCCAGCAGAACAGCCCCCGGGACAGGCGCCTATGGCTACACCTTC.